Below, 6 T cell receptor beta chains from the same sample are listed, as sequenced in a study of shared clonotypes between healthy human individuals (dated by TCRdb to about 2020). The method behind the library was the immunoSEQ multiplex PCR assay. TCRdb retrieved this table from immuneACCESS and kept in-frame rearrangements only. Not all clones are present; in checked studies, unresolved V genes account for under half, and no reason is known for the remainder. The sample table holds about 2 million clones, of which approximately 94% were seen once. Around 1.1% of the sample lies in the top ten. CD8 naive samples were obtained by positive selection for CCR7 among CD45RO-negative cells, yielding a CD45RA+CCR7+ population from which TemRA cells were excluded. The specimen was naive CD8+ T cells sorted from blood. What this sample's cell subset or site label stands for: CD45RA+CCR7+. Receptors were obtained from a man aged 18 to 30 in good health.

The chain combines TRBV27 with TRBJ2-1; D ambiguous. Germline CDR1 reads MNHEY; CDR2 reads SMNVEV (reference sequence). CDR3 length: 13 amino acids. V was cut by 0 bases and J by 8 bases, with 8 bases left in between. The CDR3 region has the DNA TGTGCCAGCAGTTTATCCTGGATCGATGAGCAGTTCTTC. Protein sequence: CASSLSWIDEQFF.

Of note for this clone: In the same sample, other DNA sequences code for this CDR3. The chain has TRBV7-8 and TRBJ2-1, with 8 bases matching TRBD2. This CDR3 comprises 17 residues. CDR1 and CDR2 from the germline V gene are SGHVS and FQNEAQ. Trimming cost V 1 base and J 2 bases; bases outside gene matches: 7. CDR3 sequence (DNA): TGTGCCAGCAGCTTAGGTTTGGCGGGAGGAACCTACAATGAGCAGTTCTTC. It is translated as CASSLGLAGGTYNEQFF. The full variable domain, rest sourced from reference TRBV7-8 and TRBJ2-1, is GAGVSQSPRYKVAKRGQDVALRCDPISGHVSLFWYQQALGQGPEFLTYFQNEAQLDKSGLPSDRFFAERPEGSVSTLKIQRTQQEDSAVYLCASSLGLAGGTYNEQFFGPGTRLTVL.

The V and J genes are TRBV27 and TRBJ2-7; D is undetermined. Per the germline V gene, CDR1 is MNHEY and CDR2 is SMNVEV (reference sequence). The CDR3 covers 14 residues. The V end lost 5 bases, the J end lost 2 bases, and 13 bases lay between the germline ends. Here the CDR3 reads CASSGGQDTYEQYF. In DNA, the CDR3 is TGTGCCAGCAGTGGTGGGCAGGATACCTACGAGCAGTACTTC.

This clone was seen once. The V call is TRBV21-1, the J call TRBJ2-2; the tabulated D call, TRBD1, remains unverified against the DNA. TRBV21-1 is designated a pseudogene. There are 14 residues in the CDR3. The CDR3 DNA follows: TGTGCCAGGGGACAGGGGGGGAACACCGGGGAGCTGTTTTTT. Its translation is CARGQGGNTGELFF.

The chain recombines TRBV30 with TRBJ1-3; D is unresolved. This CDR3 has 12 residues. Between the trimmed V and J ends, which lost 2 bases and 0 bases, there was a span of 2 bases. CDR1 is GTSNPN, CDR2 SVGIG, per germline (reference sequence). The CDR3 is CAWSNSGNTIYF. The CDR3 DNA is TGTGCCTGGAGTAACTCTGGAAACACCATATATTTT.

The CDR3 nucleotides read TGTGCCAGCAGCTGGACAGGGGACAGTAGAATAAACCAAGAGACCCAGTACTTC. Encoded protein: CASSWTGDSRINQETQYF. The chain employs TRBV5-8 and TRBJ2-5; TRBD1 matches 9 bases. CDR3 length: 18 amino acids. V shed 3 bases, J shed 0 bases, and the junction held 12 bases outside the gene matches. Per germline, CDR1 SGHTS and CDR2 YDEGEE.